This T cell receptor (beta chain) was observed in a study of Graves' ophthalmopathy and Graves' hyperthyroidism. The diagnosis combined clinical symptoms, thyroxine, TRAb, thyroid ultrasound and orbital computed tomography scans. CDR3 regions of TCR beta were amplified from RNA transcripts. An initial RT-PCR round employing HTBI primers preceded a second-round multiplex PCR. TCRdb recomputed calls from the multiplex PCR reads with MiXCR, one row per CDR3 protein. The sample lists hundreds of thousands of distinct CDR3 sequences, 22% seen once, with around 7% in the top ten. The receptor comes from a woman between 18 and 29 years old with stable Graves' hyperthyroidism. Some clones in this sample may be carry-over from other donors' samples. Material: peripheral blood.

The CDR3 region has the DNA TGTGCCGTCGGACAGGGCGATGGCTACACCTTC. It specifies CAVGQGDGYTF. The V and J genes are TRBV7-9 and TRBJ1-2; 8 nucleotides agree with TRBD1. CDR3 length: 11 amino acids. CDR1 and CDR2 from the germline V gene are SEHNR and FQNEAQ (reference sequence). The V segment lost 11 bases and the J segment 6 bases; nucleotides outside the gene matches: 5.